This T cell receptor (beta chain) is drawn from a study of shared T cell receptors in the human thymus. The repertoire was sequenced with immunoSEQ multiplex PCR; TCRdb's copy has only in-frame clones and lacks some. The table includes some 660,000 clones, 70% to 90% detected once. The data also belong to a second study, concerning human thymus T cells. Per that study: Thymic and blood repertoires appeared to display a bias in their usage of V and J genes.

Sequenced: thymocytes. The receptor's source is a boy less than two years old with a congenital heart defect.

CDR3 region: CASSLLSNQPQHF. The CDR3 nucleotides are TGTGCCAGCAGTCTACTTAGCAATCAGCCCCAGCATTTT. The genes are TRBV28 and TRBJ1-5; no reliable D call. Germline V gives CDR1 MDHEN, CDR2 SYDVKM. This CDR3 has 13 residues. V was clipped by 5 bases and J by 0 bases, with 5 bases between them. Based on the CDR3 plus reference TRBV28 and TRBJ1-5, the full variable domain is DVKVTQSSRYLVKRTGEKVFLECVQDMDHENMFWYRQDPGLGLRLIYFSYDVKMKEKGDIPEGYSVSREKKERFSLILESASTNQTSMYLCASSLLSNQPQHFGDGTRLSIL.